Below, 26 T cell receptor beta chains from the same sample are listed, as sequenced in a study of blood T cell repertoires in COVID-19 (dated by TCRdb to the early 2020s). Library creation used the immunoSEQ multiplex PCR assay. TCRdb holds this immuneACCESS table with in-frame rearrangements only. Some clones are missing; in checked studies, unresolved V genes explain under half, and the rest has no known cause. The sample table shows roughly 77,000 clones, and over 85% are seen once. The ten largest clones add up to approximately 4.2% of the sample. Sequencing was done on a sample of peripheral blood. The receptors come from a middle-aged man with active COVID-19.

With respect to this clone: This sample includes further DNA sequences coding for the same CDR3. The chain combines TRBV7-3 with TRBJ2-7; TRBD1 matches at 9 bases. The germline gives CDR1 SGHTA, CDR2 FQGTGA. Trimming removed 5 bases from V and 5 bases from J; junction bases left unmatched: 7. The CDR3 spans 14 residues. CDR3 region: CASSPGTGSHEQYF. The CDR3 DNA reads as TGTGCCAGCAGCCCGGGGACAGGGTCCCACGAGCAGTACTTC. Supplemented by reference TRBV7-3 and TRBJ2-7, the full variable domain reads GAGVSQTPSNKVTEKGKYVELRCDPISGHTALYWYRQSLGQGPEFLIYFQGTGAADDSGLPNDRFFAVRPEGSVSTLKIQRTERGDSAVYLCASSPGTGSHEQYFGPGTRLTVT.

This clone has just a few counts. The rearrangement joins TRBV6-5 to TRBJ2-7; 7 bases line up with TRBD1. Looked up from germline, CDR1 is MNHEY and CDR2 is SVGAGI. J lost 4 bases, V lost 5 bases, and 5 bases had no gene match. The CDR3 sequence is 13 residues long. The chain's CDR3 is CASSRDRNYEQYF. CDR3 DNA: TGTGCCAGCAGTCGGGACAGAAATTACGAGCAGTACTTC.

This chain uses TRBV9 with TRBJ2-6, with D perhaps TRBD1 (7 bases). Germline V CDR1 and CDR2: SGDLS, YYNGEE. V lost 0 bases and J lost 0, with 10 bases in between. This CDR3 is built from 17 residues. The CDR3 DNA sequence: TGTGCCAGCAGCGTAGGCAGGGGGGTCTCTGGGGCCAACGTCCTGACTTTC. Encoded protein: CASSVGRGVSGANVLTF.

The genes are TRBV12-3 or TRBV12-4 and TRBJ2-7; TRBD1 matches at 7 bases. Germline trimming cut 2 bases from V and 6 bases from J; bases unmatched to any gene: 4. This CDR3 region has 13 residues. In nucleotides, the CDR3 is TGTGCCAGCAGTTTAATACAGGGGTTCGAGCAGTACTTC. It codes for CASSLIQGFEQYF.

The chain uses TRBV3-1 (or the pseudogene TRBV3-2) and TRBJ2-7; the match to TRBD1 covers 9 bases. Losses at the gene ends were 4 bases for V and 4 bases for J; bases not matched to a gene: 17. Germline CDR1 and CDR2: LGHDT and YNNKEL (reference sequence). The CDR3 totals 18 residues. CDR3: CASSRSGADRGGRYEQYF. The DNA of the CDR3 is TGTGCCAGCAGCCGATCTGGGGCGGACAGGGGAGGCCGGTACGAGCAGTACTTC.

V usage is TRBV19 and J usage is TRBJ1-1; no definite D call. Per the germline V gene, CDR1 is LNHDA and CDR2 is SQIVND (reference sequence). Deletions cut 2 bases from V and 4 bases from J, with 5 bases between. The CDR3 length is 12 residues. The CDR3 nucleotides are TGTGCCAGTAGTATACCTCCCACTGAAGCTTTCTTT. This codes for CASSIPPTEAFF.

The chain carries TRBV2 and TRBJ1-5; no firm D call. The CDR3 spans 14 residues. Germline-derived CDR1 and CDR2 are SNHLY and FYNNEI. Trimming shortened V by 3 bases and J by 0 bases, and 6 bases separated the two germline ends. For the CDR3, the DNA is TGTGCCAGCAGTGATATGGCTAGCAATCAGCCCCAGCATTTT. The encoded protein is CASSDMASNQPQHF.

The chain is built from TRBV11-2 and TRBJ2-1; D gene ambiguous. Trimming pared 1 base from V and 0 bases from J, leaving 7 bases between. The CDR3 totals 15 residues. Germline CDR1 and CDR2: SGHAT and FQNNGV. The DNA of the CDR3 is TGTGCCAGCAGCTTAGTCCCGAGCTCCTACAATGAGCAGTTCTTC. This encodes CASSLVPSSYNEQFF.

This clone appeared a single time. The rearrangement uses TRBV24-1 and TRBJ2-1, with TRBD2 matching 9 bases. Germline-derived CDR1 and CDR2 are KGHDR and SFDVKD. V lost 3 bases and J lost 6; bases outside the gene matches: 11. The CDR3 is 17 amino acids. CDR3 residues: CATSDPKTVREGNEQFF. The CDR3 nucleotides are TGTGCCACCAGTGATCCGAAGACGGTGCGGGAGGGCAATGAGCAGTTCTTC.

The rearrangement links TRBV24-1 to TRBJ1-1; TRBD1 matches 7 bases. Germline loops: CDR1 KGHDR, CDR2 SFDVKD. The CDR3 runs to 15 residues. V dropped 2 bases and J dropped 2; count of bases not matched to a gene: 4. Here the CDR3 DNA reads TGTGCCACCAGTGATTCAGGACAGGTAAACACTGAAGCTTTCTTT. Protein sequence: CATSDSGQVNTEAFF.

V and J are TRBV4-3 and TRBJ1-4, with TRBD1 matching 10 bases. J was trimmed by 6 bases and V by 4 bases; bases with no gene match: 5. The CDR3 is made up of 15 amino acids. Germline V gene lookup returns CDR1 LGHNA and CDR2 YSLEER. The CDR3 spells CASSLRTGGYEKLFF. DNA of the CDR3: TGCGCCAGCAGCCTTAGGACAGGGGGGTATGAAAAACTGTTTTTT.

The sample holds one count of this clone. DNA of the CDR3: TGTGCCAGCAGCCCAGACTACGGAGCCTACAATGAGCAGTTCTTC. Its protein product is CASSPDYGAYNEQFF. The genes are TRBV5-4 and TRBJ2-1; tentatively, D is TRBD2 (5 bases). V lost 4 bases and J 2 bases, leaving 13 bases between the germline ends. Germline V gene sequence: CDR1 SGHNT, CDR2 YYREEE (reference sequence). The CDR3 covers 15 residues.

This chain uses TRBV5-4 with TRBJ2-1, with 9 positions matching TRBD2. The germline V gene encodes CDR1 SGHNT and CDR2 YYREEE (reference sequence). Trimming removed 2 bases from V and 4 bases from J; junction bases left unmatched: 7. This CDR3 has 16 amino acids. The CDR3 region has the DNA TGTGCCAGCAGCTTTGGCGGCGGGAGGGGGTACAATGAGCAGTTCTTC. Translated: CASSFGGGRGYNEQFF.

The chain uses TRBV2 and TRBJ1-1, with TRBD1 matching over 8 bases. Unmatched junction bases numbered 1, after V lost 6 bases and J lost 1 base. The CDR3 extends over 13 amino acids. Per germline, CDR1 SNHLY and CDR2 FYNNEI. CDR3: CASRGQENTEAFF. The CDR3 region has the DNA TGTGCCAGCAGGGGACAGGAGAACACTGAAGCTTTCTTT.

The chain uses TRBV19 and TRBJ1-1; D not resolved. This CDR3 has 13 amino acids. The germline V gene has CDR1 LNHDA and CDR2 SQIVND (reference sequence). Trimming left V 5 bases short and J 3 bases short, with 10 bases between. CDR3 sequence reads: CASSFLRDTEAFF. As DNA, the CDR3 is TGTGCCAGTAGTTTCCTCCGGGACACTGAAGCTTTCTTT.

The chain joins TRBV28 to TRBJ2-7; possible D gene TRBD2, 5 bases. Germline V gives CDR1 MDHEN, CDR2 SYDVKM. CDR3 length equals 14 residues. The V gene lost 2 bases and the J gene lost 3 bases, with 11 bases spanning the gap. DNA for the CDR3: TGTGCCAGCAGTTTACCCGGGGAGTACTACGAGCAGTACTTC. Protein product: CASSLPGEYYEQYF.

This sequence joins TRBV6-5 and TRBJ1-4; 7 bases fit TRBD1. V shed 0 bases, J shed 4 bases, and the junction held 5 bases outside the gene matches. This CDR3 region has 16 residues. CDR1 is MNHEY and CDR2 is SVGAGI in the germline V gene. This CDR3 reads CASSYSGTAYNEKLFF. CDR3 DNA sequence: TGTGCCAGCAGTTACTCCGGGACAGCGTATAATGAAAAACTGTTTTTT.

In DNA form, the CDR3 reads TGTGCCAGCAGCTTGGAGACAGGGGGCTCACAGAATGAGCAGTTCTTC. Residues: CASSLETGGSQNEQFF. The chain combines TRBV5-6 with TRBJ2-1; 10 nucleotides agree with TRBD1. CDR3 length equals 16 residues. Trimming cost V 0 bases and J 7 bases; bases outside gene matches: 7. Germline CDR1 and CDR2: SGHDT and YYEEEE.

The chain joins TRBV19 to TRBJ1-1, with 9 nucleotides matching TRBD1. The CDR3 has 12 amino acids. Germline V gene lookup returns CDR1 LNHDA and CDR2 SQIVND (reference sequence). Germline trimming cut 6 bases from V and 6 bases from J; bases unmatched to any gene: 2. The DNA of the CDR3 is TGTGCCAGTAGACGGACAGGGGCTGAAGCTTTCTTT. This encodes CASRRTGAEAFF.

In this sample, this clone turned up once. The CDR3 sequence is CASSLPGGTSGTRRETQYF. DNA of the CDR3: TGCGCCAGCAGCTTGCCTGGGGGGACTAGCGGCACAAGGAGGGAGACCCAGTACTTC. The chain joins TRBV5-1 to TRBJ2-5; 11 nucleotides agree with TRBD2. This CDR3 has 19 residues. The ends lost 1 base at V and 5 bases at J; junction bases unmatched: 16. Germline V CDR1 and CDR2: SGHRS, YFSETQ.

The CDR3, as DNA: TGCGCCAGCAGCCAAGGCGGATTCTCTGGGGCCAACGTCCTGACTTTC. Translation gives CASSQGGFSGANVLTF. This chain joins TRBV4-3 and TRBJ2-6; D not resolved. Germline V gene data show CDR1 as LGHNA and CDR2 as YSLEER. CDR3 length: 16 residues. V lost 1 base, J lost 0 bases, and 7 bases lay in between.

The gene calls are TRBV15 and TRBJ2-1, with 9 bases identical to TRBD2. Per the germline V gene, CDR1 is LNHNV and CDR2 is YYDKDF (reference sequence). The CDR3 has 14 residues. Trimming took 3 bases from V and 8 from J; bases not matched to a gene: 5. The chain's CDR3 is CATSRTSGLDEQFF. DNA for the CDR3: TGTGCCACCAGCAGGACTAGCGGATTAGATGAGCAGTTCTTC.

V usage is TRBV5-4 and J usage is TRBJ2-3, with 10 bases that match TRBD1. V was clipped by 0 bases and J by 4 bases; unmatched bases: 5. The germline V gene encodes CDR1 SGHNT and CDR2 YYREEE (reference sequence). CDR3 length equals 16 residues. CDR3 sequence reads: CASSLVAGQGSDTQYF. CDR3 nucleotide sequence: TGTGCCAGCAGCTTGGTAGCGGGACAGGGGTCAGATACGCAGTATTTT.

V usage is TRBV6-6 and J usage is TRBJ1-3; D unclear. The germline gives CDR1 MNHNY, CDR2 SVGAGI (reference sequence). Trimming left V 2 bases short and J 1 base short, with 6 bases between. The CDR3 consists of 14 residues. The CDR3 loop reads CASSYGTSGNTIYF. The CDR3 DNA is TGTGCCAGCAGTTACGGCACGTCTGGAAACACCATATATTTT.

This clone was counted once. This chain links TRBV9 with TRBJ2-3; 7 bases map to TRBD1. In germline, CDR1 is SGDLS, CDR2 YYNGEE. Trimming cost V 4 bases and J 0 bases; bases outside gene matches: 8. CDR3 length: 16 residues. This chain's CDR3 is CASSSQGRSSTDTQYF. The CDR3 DNA reads TGTGCCAGCAGCTCACAGGGGCGGTCGAGCACAGATACGCAGTATTTT.

V usage is TRBV7-3 and J usage is TRBJ2-3, with 7 bases lining up with TRBD2. CDR1 SGHTA and CDR2 FQGTGA come from the germline V gene. J gave up 1 base and V 2 bases, and 3 bases lay outside the gene matches. The CDR3 loop spans 15 amino acids. The CDR3 DNA reads TGTGCCAGCAGCTTAGGCGGGGGACGCACAGATACGCAGTATTTT. Amino acid sequence: CASSLGGGRTDTQYF.